This is a list of T cell receptor beta chains from one sample in a study of cytomegalovirus exposure and HLA in healthy donors. Here immunoSEQ multiplex PCR was the method, and the copy in TCRdb shows in-frame clones only, minus some. The data show fewer than 200,000 clones, with approximately 80% seen just once and 1.7% held by the top ten. The sequenced sample was PBMCs. The receptors shown here come from a woman under 30 in good health and CMV-seronegative. Each CDR3 is given with its conserved first and last residue. Each record gives: J gene, V gene, clone size, D gene, CDR3 length, CDR3 protein, CDR3 DNA. D genes are given only for firm matches. Rows may omit the clone size; those that give it use once, few, many or a size class.

>TRBJ1-1|TRBV5-1|.|TRBD1|14
CASSTADRVTEAFF
TGCGCCAGCAGCACCGCCGACAGGGTAACTGAAGCTTTCTTT
>TRBJ2-1|TRBV27|few|.|14
CASSSSVGYNEQFF
TGTGCCAGCAGTTCGAGCGTCGGCTACAATGAGCAGTTCTTC
>TRBJ1-1|TRBV10-2|.|.|16
CASSEAGAPSNTEAFF
TGCGCCAGCAGTGAAGCAGGGGCCCCCTCCAACACTGAAGCTTTCTTT
>TRBJ2-1|TRBV28|.|TRBD1|15
CASSRTGTANNEQFF
TGTGCCAGCAGTCGCACCGGGACAGCAAACAATGAGCAGTTCTTC
>TRBJ2-7|TRBV4-3|.|TRBD2|15
CASSQDIAGGYEQYF
TGCGCCAGCAGCCAAGACATAGCGGGAGGGTACGAGCAGTACTTC
>TRBJ1-5|TRBV30|.|.|17
CAWSPGQGLYSNQPQHF
TGTGCCTGGAGTCCGGGACAAGGGCTTTATAGCAATCAGCCCCAGCATTTT
>TRBJ1-1|TRBV19|.|.|14
CASSTQGTNTEAFF
TGTGCCAGTAGTACCCAGGGGACGAACACTGAAGCTTTCTTT
>TRBJ1-3|TRBV2|.|TRBD1|13
CASRDRAGNTIYF
TGTGCCAGCAGGGACAGGGCAGGAAACACCATATATTTT
>TRBJ1-1|TRBV28|.|.|15
CASSLVQAQNTEAFF
TGTGCCAGCAGTTTAGTGCAGGCGCAGAACACTGAAGCTTTCTTT
>TRBJ2-1|TRBV30|.|TRBD1|17
CAWSDTGQASSYNEQFF
TGTGCCTGGAGTGACACTGGACAGGCCTCCTCCTACAATGAGCAGTTCTTC
>TRBJ2-7|TRBV27|.|.|14
CASSYAGSMNEQYF
TGTGCCAGCAGTTACGCAGGGTCGATGAACGAGCAGTACTTC
>TRBJ2-2|TRBV27|.|.|12
CASREPGRRMFF
TGTGCCAGCAGGGAGCCCGGCAGGAGGATGTTTTTT
>TRBJ2-1|TRBV5-6|.|TRBD1|17
CASSFGQGILDYNEQFF
TGTGCCAGCAGCTTCGGACAGGGAATATTAGACTACAATGAGCAGTTCTTC
>TRBJ2-7|TRBV6-6|once|TRBD1|15
CASSYRQGEAYEQYF
TGTGCCAGCAGTTACCGACAGGGAGAAGCCTACGAGCAGTACTTC
>TRBJ2-3|TRBV6-1|.|.|14
CASRGGTLPDTQYF
TGTGCCAGCAGAGGGGGAACACTACCAGATACGCAGTATTTT
>TRBJ2-7|TRBV15|.|TRBD1|15
CATSRDRGETYEQYF
TGTGCCACCAGTCGGGACAGGGGCGAAACATACGAGCAGTACTTC
>TRBJ1-2|TRBV2|.|.|13
CASATGPYYGYTF
TGTGCCAGCGCGACAGGCCCCTACTATGGCTACACCTTC
>TRBJ2-3|TRBV19|.|.|15
CASSIRQLGLYTQYF
TGTGCCAGTAGTATTAGACAGCTCGGTCTCTATACGCAGTATTTT
>TRBJ2-5|TRBV6-5|few|.|15
CASSYSSQGLETQYF
TGTGCCAGCAGTTACTCGAGTCAGGGATTGGAGACCCAGTACTTC
>TRBJ1-2|TRBV7-9|.|TRBD1|17
CSSSLQSLTGASSGYTF
TGTTCCAGCAGCTTACAAAGTCTGACAGGGGCTAGTTCGGGCTACACCTTC
>TRBJ2-5|TRBV11-2|.|.|14
CASSFWTGQETQYF
TGTGCCAGCAGCTTCTGGACGGGGCAAGAGACCCAGTACTTC
>TRBJ2-3|TRBV28|.|TRBD2|15
CASSSGGRHTDTQYF
TGTGCCAGCAGTTCGGGAGGACGGCACACAGATACGCAGTATTTT
>TRBJ2-7|TRBV4-3|few|TRBD1|15
CASSQSPGQGGEQYF
TGCGCCAGCAGCCAATCCCCTGGACAGGGGGGCGAGCAGTACTTC
>TRBJ2-3|TRBV4-3|.|TRBD2|17
CASSQDPPSGSADTQYF
TGCGCCAGCAGCCAAGATCCCCCTAGCGGGAGCGCAGATACGCAGTATTTT
>TRBJ1-2|TRBV21-1|.|.|16
CASSKDGRDVDYGYTF
TGTGCCAGCAGCAAAGACGGCAGGGATGTTGACTATGGCTACACCTTC
>TRBJ1-5|TRBV6-6|few|.|15
CASSYSGGAGQPQHF
TGTGCCAGCAGTTACTCGGGGGGAGCGGGACAGCCCCAGCATTTT
>TRBJ2-4|TRBV5-1|.|.|17
CASSSSAGGQGVNIQYF
TGCGCCAGCAGCTCCTCAGCGGGTGGGCAGGGCGTAAACATTCAGTACTTC
>TRBJ2-7|TRBV2|.|TRBD2|16
CASSEAQGLGGYEQYF
TGTGCCAGCAGTGAAGCCCAGGGACTAGGAGGTTACGAGCAGTACTTC
>TRBJ2-1|TRBV5-1|.|TRBD2|15
CASSLAGSSYNEQFF
TGCGCCAGTTCACTAGCGGGCTCCTCCTACAATGAGCAGTTCTTC
>TRBJ1-1|TRBV30|.|TRBD1|15
CAWRGQGTKNTEAFF
TGTGCCTGGAGAGGACAGGGGACCAAGAACACTGAAGCTTTCTTT
>TRBJ1-4|TRBV27|.|.|17
CASSSEGGVATNEKLFF
TGTGCCAGCAGTTCGGAGGGAGGGGTCGCAACTAATGAAAAACTGTTTTTT
>TRBJ2-1|TRBV19|few|TRBD2|16
CASSIKLAGLYNEQFF
TGTGCCAGTAGTATAAAACTAGCGGGACTTTACAATGAGCAGTTCTTC
>TRBJ1-2|TRBV9|.|.|14
CASSVEQGIDGYTF
TGTGCCAGCAGCGTAGAACAGGGTATCGATGGCTACACCTTC
>TRBJ2-5|TRBV7-9|.|.|14
CASSSIGRGETQYF
TGTGCCAGCAGCTCCATAGGCAGGGGAGAGACCCAGTACTTC
>TRBJ1-1|TRBV30|.|.|13
CAWNMAENTEAFF
TGTGCCTGGAATATGGCAGAGAACACTGAAGCTTTCTTT
>TRBJ2-6|TRBV5-6|.|.|17
CASSPERVGTGANVLTF
TGTGCCAGCAGCCCTGAGAGGGTGGGAACTGGGGCCAACGTCCTGACTTTC
>TRBJ1-1|TRBV4-3|few|.|14
CASSSLIRSTEAFF
TGCGCCAGCAGTTCCCTGATTAGGAGCACTGAAGCTTTCTTT
>TRBJ2-5|TRBV5-6|.|.|14
CASSLGAGQETQYF
TGTGCCAGCAGCTTGGGGGCCGGACAAGAGACCCAGTACTTC
>TRBJ1-1|TRBV6-1|.|.|15
CASRRAGLVDTEAFF
TGTGCCAGCCGTCGCGCAGGGCTAGTGGACACTGAAGCTTTCTTT
>TRBJ2-1|TRBV2|.|TRBD2|15
CASSTSVSSYNEQFF
TGTGCCAGCAGTACTAGCGTGAGCTCCTACAATGAGCAGTTCTTC
>TRBJ1-1|TRBV6-1|few|.|15
CASSEEIRGYTEAFF
TGTGCCAGCAGTGAAGAAATCAGGGGTTACACTGAAGCTTTCTTT
>TRBJ2-1|TRBV12-5|.|TRBD2|16
CASGRPNTTSFNEQFF
TGTGCTAGTGGTCGCCCGAACACGACTAGCTTCAATGAGCAGTTCTTC
>TRBJ2-7|TRBV6-5|few|TRBD1|14
CASRGTGGTYEQYF
TGTGCCAGCAGGGGGACAGGGGGGACCTACGAGCAGTACTTC
>TRBJ2-2|TRBV13|.|.|15
CASSLPGINTGELFF
TGTGCCAGCAGCTTACCCGGGATAAACACCGGGGAGCTGTTTTTT
>TRBJ1-1|TRBV30|.|.|13
CAWSVLGGHEAFF
TGTGCCTGGAGTGTACTAGGCGGGCATGAAGCTTTCTTT